This TCR beta chain was recorded in a study of blood T cells in healthy people across ages. At the level of the study: Roughly one uniquely barcoded beta molecule per two T cells was captured.

The germline V gene encodes CDR1 LGHNA and CDR2 YSLEER. The CDR3 extends over 14 amino acids. For the second PCR, which ran for about 6 to 11 cycles, a sample-barcoded 5' primer and a J-beta primer mix were used. Each CDR3 protein is one row after TCRdb ran MiXCR on the 5' RACE reads. This table holds under 800,000 distinct CDR3 sequences, around a fifth found once. The receptor was isolated from a man in his 70s in good health. The chain joins TRBV4-3 to TRBJ2-5; D remains unclear. The tail of the sequence fits TRBJ2-7 better, so the J call may be wrong. Sequences were obtained from blood. CDR3 region: CASSQGADSYEQYF. In nucleotides, the CDR3 is TGCGCCAGCAGCCAAGGGGCGGACTCCTACGAGCAGTACTTC.